A single sample is the source of the 2 T cell receptor beta chains below, sequenced in a study of blood T cells in healthy people across ages. Primed by a sample-barcoded 5' primer and a J-beta primer mix, a second PCR proceeded for 7 to 11 cycles. MiXCR was run by TCRdb on the 5' RACE reads, yielding one entry per CDR3 protein. The table records about 400,000 distinct CDR3 sequences, more than 45% of them present only once. Sequenced: blood. These receptors were collected from a man aged 60-69 years in good health.

This chain uses TRBV6-4 with TRBJ1-2; 9 nucleotides agree with TRBD1. The ends lost 5 bases at V and 7 bases at J; junction bases unmatched: 8. The CDR3 length is 14 residues. Germline V gene lookup returns CDR1 MRHNA and CDR2 SNTAGT. CDR3 amino acids: CASSQGQGRSGYTF. CDR3 DNA: TGTGCCAGCAGTCAGGGACAGGGACGGAGTGGCTACACCTTC.

This chain links TRBV7-9 with TRBJ1-1; TRBD1 is a possible D gene (5 bases). Trimming took 1 base from V and 1 from J, leaving 13 bases between them. The CDR3 sequence is 16 residues long. Germline-derived CDR1 and CDR2 are SEHNR and FQNEAQ (reference sequence). The CDR3 DNA is TGTGCCAGCAGCTTAGAGAGGGGTATTGGGAACACTGAAGCTTTCTTT. Its translation is CASSLERGIGNTEAFF.